A selection of T cell receptor beta chains follows, all from one sample in a study of lymphopenia after photon versus proton radiotherapy. The data were produced by immunoSEQ multiplex PCR, yet TCRdb's version contains in-frame clones alone and is incomplete. The profile shows 7,000 to 9,500 clones, about 88% of them singletons. The sample here was peripheral blood, taken from a patient treated with photon-based radiotherapy. The source of these receptors is a woman aged 65 to 85 with pancreatic cancer. The CDR3 runs from the conserved cysteine through the conserved F or W. D genes are given only for firm matches. Clone size is not always given. Where it is, it says once, few, many or a class for expanded clones.

>.|TRBV4-3|TRBJ1-1|.
TGCGCCAGCAGACAAGATTGGGGGTTTAGCACTGAAGCTTTCTTT
CASRQDWGFSTEAFF
>once|TRBV5-6|TRBJ2-7|TRBD1
TGTGCCAGCAGCTTGACAGGGGTAGTTGGAGAGCAGTACTTC
CASSLTGVVGEQYF
>few|TRBV11-1|TRBJ1-2|.
TGTGCCAGCAGCCGCCAGGGAGGTTGGGGGAGCGGCTACACCTTC
CASSRQGGWGSGYTF
>once|TRBV7-7|TRBJ2-1|.
TGTGCTAGCAGCCCCCATGGGGCGTCCTCCTACAATGAGCAGTTCTTC
CASSPHGASSYNEQFF
>.|TRBV9|TRBJ2-7|TRBD1
TGTGCCAGCAGCGTACGGGACAGCGGCTCCTACGAGCAGTACTTC
CASSVRDSGSYEQYF
>.|TRBV15|TRBJ1-2|.
TGTGCCACCAGCAGAGATGAGCAACAGATTTATGGCTACACCTTC
CATSRDEQQIYGYTF
>.|TRBV6-6|TRBJ2-3|.
TGTGCCAGCACTGGGAGCACAGATACGCAGTATTTT
CASTGSTDTQYF
>.|TRBV6-1|TRBJ2-5|TRBD2
TGTGCCAGCAGTGAAGCAGGACTAGCGGGAGTGGAGACCCAGTACTTC
CASSEAGLAGVETQYF
>.|TRBV5-1|TRBJ2-3|.
TGCGCCAGCAGCCCCTTAGCGAGTTCTAGCACAGATACGCAGTATTTT
CASSPLASSSTDTQYF
>.|TRBV6-1|TRBJ2-7|TRBD2
TGTGCCAGCAGTGCCCTAGCGGAAGTGGGGGAGCAGTACTTC
CASSALAEVGEQYF
>.|TRBV14|TRBJ2-7|TRBD1
TGTGCCAGCAGCCAGGACAGGGGGTACGAGCAGTACTTC
CASSQDRGYEQYF
>.|TRBV6-4|TRBJ2-1|TRBD2
TGTGCCAGCAGTCTCGGGACTAGCGGGAGGTACAATGAGCAGTTCTTC
CASSLGTSGRYNEQFF
>.|TRBV7-8|TRBJ2-1|.
TGTGCCAGCAGCTTATCGTACAATGAGCAGTTCTTC
CASSLSYNEQFF
>.|TRBV7-9|TRBJ2-3|TRBD1
TGTGCCAGCAGCTTATTTTTCGGGACAGGGCGCCCAGATACGCAGTATTTT
CASSLFFGTGRPDTQYF
>.|TRBV30|TRBJ1-3|.
TGTGCCTGGAGTCCTACAGGGCCTGGAAACACCATATATTTT
CAWSPTGPGNTIYF
>.|TRBV7-2|TRBJ2-7|.
TGTGCCAGCAGCGGGTGGTTTACCGAGCAGTACTTC
CASSGWFTEQYF
>.|TRBV14|TRBJ2-7|.
TGTGCCAGCAGCCAAGAAGATTTCTACGAGCAGTACTTC
CASSQEDFYEQYF
>.|TRBV19|TRBJ2-7|.
TGTGCCCCTAGGTGCGAGCAGTACTTC
CAPRCEQYF
>.|TRBV4-3|TRBJ2-3|TRBD2
TGCGCCAGCAGCCAAGAGACTAGCGGATGGGGGGGCACAGATACGCAGTATTTT
CASSQETSGWGGTDTQYF
>.|TRBV7-2|TRBJ2-6|.
TGTGCCAGCAGCCCCTGGGCTAGTGGGGCCAACGTCCTGACTTTC
CASSPWASGANVLTF
>.|TRBV6-5|TRBJ1-3|.
TGTGCCAGCAGTTCCTCGCTTATCTCGGGAAACACCATATATTTT
CASSSSLISGNTIYF
>.|TRBV2|TRBJ1-3|.
TGTGCCAGCAGTGAAGCGCTTTATGGGGGGGCGCCGGGAAACACCATATATTTT
CASSEALYGGAPGNTIYF
>.|TRBV7-2|TRBJ2-3|TRBD2
TGTGCCAGCAGCCCAACACTAGCGGGAAACTCTTTT
CASSPTLAGNSF
>once|TRBV29-1|TRBJ1-3|.
TGCAGCGTCCTGACCTATTCTGGAAACACCATATATTTT
CSVLTYSGNTIYF
>.|TRBV7-2|TRBJ2-7|TRBD1
TGTGCCAGCAGCTCAGCCGGGACAGCACTATACGAGCAGTACTTC
CASSSAGTALYEQYF
>.|TRBV11-2|TRBJ1-1|.
TGTGCCAGCACCCTAATCATGAACACTGAAGCTTTCTTT
CASTLIMNTEAFF
>.|TRBV19|TRBJ1-1|.
TGCGCCAGTAGTATCACGGCGAACACTGAAGCTTTCTTT
CASSITANTEAFF
>.|TRBV5-1|TRBJ1-4|TRBD1
TGCGCCAGCAGCGTGGGACAGCCCACAACTAATGAAAAACTGTTTTTT
CASSVGQPTTNEKLFF
>.|TRBV7-3|TRBJ2-2|.
TGTGCCAGCAGCCTAATGGGGGCCGGGGAGCTGTTTTTT
CASSLMGAGELFF
>.|TRBV4-3|TRBJ1-1|.
TGCGCCAGCAGCCAAGAGGGGAGGGGGAGTTGGAACACTGAAGCTTTCTTT
CASSQEGRGSWNTEAFF
>.|TRBV19|TRBJ2-6|.
TGTGCCAGTAGTATCTCCAGGGTGGCCAACGTCCTGACTTTC
CASSISRVANVLTF
>.|TRBV28|TRBJ2-7|TRBD2
TGTGCCAGCGATACTAGCGGTCGGTCCTACGAGCAGTACTTC
CASDTSGRSYEQYF
>.|TRBV19|TRBJ2-1|.
TGTGCCAGTAGTATAGGCAGGGGCTATGAGCAGTTCTTC
CASSIGRGYEQFF
>once|TRBV5-8|TRBJ2-1|.
TGTGCCAGCAGCCGACTCCGCAATGAGCAGTTCTTC
CASSRLRNEQFF
>.|TRBV10-3|TRBJ1-4|TRBD1
TGTGCCATCAGTAGCCAGGGGGCGCGTGAAAAACTGTTTTTT
CAISSQGAREKLFF
>.|TRBV29-1|TRBJ2-5|TRBD1
TGCAGCGTTGCCGGGACAGGGGGGGTAGAGACCCAGTACTTC
CSVAGTGGVETQYF
>.|TRBV18|TRBJ2-7|TRBD1
TGTGCCAGCTCATATGAGACAGGGGCACTTTTTCTCGAGCAGTACTTC
CASSYETGALFLEQYF
>once|TRBV5-1|TRBJ2-4|TRBD1
TGCGCCAGCAGCTTGCCCGGGACAGGGGGCAAAAACATTCAGTACTTC
CASSLPGTGGKNIQYF
>few|TRBV4-3|TRBJ2-1|TRBD2
TGCGCCAGCAGCCGCGGGGGAGAAGGATCCTACAATGAGCAGTTCTTC
CASSRGGEGSYNEQFF
>.|TRBV28|TRBJ2-7|.
TGTGCCAGCAGTCCGCCCGCAGACGCCTACGAGCAGTACTTC
CASSPPADAYEQYF
>.|TRBV7-9|TRBJ2-1|.
TGTGCCAGCAGCTTAGCGCGGCTGGAGCCGCAGTTCTTC
CASSLARLEPQFF
>.|TRBV11-3|TRBJ2-2|.
TGTGCCAGCAGCAACAGACTAGGACGGTTCGGGGAGCTGTTTTTT
CASSNRLGRFGELFF
>.|TRBV6-5|TRBJ2-1|TRBD2
TGTGCCAGCAGTTACCAACTAGCGGCAGTCGATGAGCAGTTCTTC
CASSYQLAAVDEQFF
>.|TRBV28|TRBJ2-7|.
TGTGCCAGCAGTTCCCCTAATGGACCCCCCCACGAGCAGTACTTC
CASSSPNGPPHEQYF
>.|TRBV7-7|TRBJ2-7|.
TGTGCTAGCAGCTTATTGGAGGGCTACGAGCAGTACTTC
CASSLLEGYEQYF
>.|TRBV19|TRBJ2-7|TRBD1
TGTGCCAGTAGTGAGGACAGGAGCTACGAGCAGTACTTC
CASSEDRSYEQYF
>.|TRBV5-1|TRBJ1-1|TRBD1
TGCGCCAGCAGGCTGACAGGGGGTGACACTGAAGCTTTCTTT
CASRLTGGDTEAFF
>.|TRBV5-6|TRBJ2-5|TRBD1
TGTGCCAGCAGCTTTGGACAGGGAAAAAAGACCCAGTACTTC
CASSFGQGKKTQYF
>.|TRBV11-2|TRBJ1-1|TRBD1
TGTGCCAGCAGTCCGACAGGGGGAAACACTGAAGCTTTCTTT
CASSPTGGNTEAFF
>.|TRBV25-1|TRBJ2-5|.
TGTGCCAGCAGTGAATATAGAATGCTAAGGGGACAAGAGACCCAGTACTTC
CASSEYRMLRGQETQYF
>once|TRBV27|TRBJ1-6|TRBD1
TGTGCCAGCAGTAACGCCCCGGACAGGGTTTCACCCCTCCACTTT
CASSNAPDRVSPLHF
>.|TRBV7-2|TRBJ2-1|TRBD2
TGTGCCAGCAGCTTAGGAAGACTAGCGGGAGTTCCGGACAATGAGCAGTTCTTC
CASSLGRLAGVPDNEQFF
>once|TRBV7-2|TRBJ1-2|.
TGTGCCAGCAGCTTAGAACGTTTTGTCGGAGGTGGCTACACCTTC
CASSLERFVGGGYTF
>.|TRBV27|TRBJ1-3|.
TGTGCCAGCAGATCATCGGGACAAGGAAACACCATATATTTT
CASRSSGQGNTIYF
>.|TRBV29-1|TRBJ2-1|.
TGCAGCGGAGGGGGGGATTCCTACAATGAGCAGTTCTTC
CSGGGDSYNEQFF
>.|TRBV7-9|TRBJ2-1|.
TGTGCCAGCAGCCGCCAATCCCTGTTCCGGGCCGCAGAGGATGAGCAGTTCTTC
CASSRQSLFRAAEDEQFF
>.|TRBV7-2|TRBJ1-2|.
TGTGCCAGCAGCCCTGGGGCAGGCCGGAATGCTGGCTACACCTTC
CASSPGAGRNAGYTF
>.|TRBV2|TRBJ2-1|.
TGTGCCAGCTTGCGGACAGTCGGCGATGAGCAGTTCTTC
CASLRTVGDEQFF
>.|TRBV28|TRBJ1-2|.
TGTGCCAGCAGTTTCAGGGGCAGGGGCTACACCTTC
CASSFRGRGYTF